In this sample, the clone carrying this T cell receptor beta chain turned up many times. Germline V gene lookup returns CDR1 SGHRS and CDR2 YFSETQ. The trim removed 3 bases at V and 1 base at J, leaving 1 base unmatched. This CDR3 is built from 15 residues. The data belong to a study of CD8 T cells in ankylosing spondylitis. A single record per CDR3 protein comes from TCRdb applying MiXCR to the 5' RACE reads. The repertoire has around 99,000 distinct CDR3 sequences, about 8.8% of them found once; the top ten carry under 6%. The receptor comes from a male donor with ankylosing spondylitis or in good health (not recorded which). Specimen: blood, either unsorted or a sorted T cell fraction (not recorded which). The V call is TRBV5-1, the J call TRBJ2-1; 10 bases map to TRBD2. CDR3 in amino acids: CASSSTSGSYNEQFF. In DNA form, the CDR3 reads TGCGCCAGCAGCTCGACTAGCGGGTCCTACAATGAGCAGTTCTTC.